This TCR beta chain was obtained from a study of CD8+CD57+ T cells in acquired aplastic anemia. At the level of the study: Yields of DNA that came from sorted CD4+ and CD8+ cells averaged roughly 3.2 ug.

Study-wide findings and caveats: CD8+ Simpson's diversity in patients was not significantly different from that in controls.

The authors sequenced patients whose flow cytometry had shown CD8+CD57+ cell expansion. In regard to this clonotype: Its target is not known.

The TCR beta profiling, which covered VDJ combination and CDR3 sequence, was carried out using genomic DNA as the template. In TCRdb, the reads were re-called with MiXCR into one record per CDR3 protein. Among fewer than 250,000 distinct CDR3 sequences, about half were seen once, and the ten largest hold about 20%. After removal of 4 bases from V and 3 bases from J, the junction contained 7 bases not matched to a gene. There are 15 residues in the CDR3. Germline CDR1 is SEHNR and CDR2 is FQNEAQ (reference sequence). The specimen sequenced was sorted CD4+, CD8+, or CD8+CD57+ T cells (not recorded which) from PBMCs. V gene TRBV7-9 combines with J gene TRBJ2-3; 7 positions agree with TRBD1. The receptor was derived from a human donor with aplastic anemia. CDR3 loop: CASSSGRRGTDTQYF. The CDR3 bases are TGTGCCAGCAGCTCGGGACGCAGGGGGACAGATACGCAGTATTTT.